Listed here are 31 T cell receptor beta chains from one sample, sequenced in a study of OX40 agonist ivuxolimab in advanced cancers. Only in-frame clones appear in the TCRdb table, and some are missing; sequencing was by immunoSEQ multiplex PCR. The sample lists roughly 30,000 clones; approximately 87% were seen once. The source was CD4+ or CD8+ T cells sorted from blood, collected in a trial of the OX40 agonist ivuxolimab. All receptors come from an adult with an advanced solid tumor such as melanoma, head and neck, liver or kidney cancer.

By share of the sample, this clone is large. CDR3 sequence (DNA): TGTGCCAGCAGCTTCCATCCCTACGAGCAGTACTTC. Its protein product is CASSFHPYEQYF. This chain joins TRBV7-9 and TRBJ2-7; no clear D gene. The CDR3 spans 12 residues. Trimming took off 3 bases at V and 2 bases at J, with 5 bases between the two ends. CDR1 is SEHNR, CDR2 FQNEAQ, per germline (reference sequence).

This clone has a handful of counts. The CDR3 DNA reads TGTGCCAGCAGCACCGACACGTATGGCTACACCTTC. Protein product: CASSTDTYGYTF. The chain recombines TRBV9 with TRBJ1-2; D unresolved. Deletions cut 4 bases from V and 5 bases from J, with 9 bases between. The germline gives CDR1 SGDLS, CDR2 YYNGEE. There are 12 residues in the CDR3.

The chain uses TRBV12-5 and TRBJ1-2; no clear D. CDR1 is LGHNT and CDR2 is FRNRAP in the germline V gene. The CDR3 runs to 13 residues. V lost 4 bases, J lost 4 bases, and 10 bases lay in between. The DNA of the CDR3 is TGTGCTAGTGGTTCAGACTTGGGCTATGGCTACACCTTC. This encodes CASGSDLGYGYTF. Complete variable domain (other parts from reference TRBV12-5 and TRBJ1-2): DARVTQTPRHKVTEMGQEVTMRCQPILGHNTVFWYRQTMMQGLELLAYFRNRAPLDDSGMPKDRFSAEMPDATLATLKIQPSEPRDSAVYFCASGSDLGYGYTFGSGTRLTVV.

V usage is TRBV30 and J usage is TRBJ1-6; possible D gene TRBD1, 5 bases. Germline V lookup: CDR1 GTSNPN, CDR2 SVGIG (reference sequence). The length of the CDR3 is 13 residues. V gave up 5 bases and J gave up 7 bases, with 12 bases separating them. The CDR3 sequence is CAWPMEGNSPLHF. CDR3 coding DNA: TGTGCCTGGCCCATGGAGGGGAATTCACCCCTCCACTTT.

CDR3: CSATDPEQYF. In DNA form, the CDR3 reads TGCAGTGCAACTGACCCGGAGCAGTACTTC. This chain uses TRBV20-1 with TRBJ2-7; D gene ambiguous. The CDR3 runs to 10 residues. The V end lost 6 bases, the J end lost 7 bases, and 10 bases lay between the germline ends. Germline V gene lookup returns CDR1 DFQATT and CDR2 SNEGSKA (reference sequence).

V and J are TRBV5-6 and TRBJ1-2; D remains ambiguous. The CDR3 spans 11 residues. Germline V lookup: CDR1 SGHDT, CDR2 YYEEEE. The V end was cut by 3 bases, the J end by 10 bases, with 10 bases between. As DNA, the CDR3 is TGTGCCAGCAGCTCTAACAGCGTCTACACCTTC. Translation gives CASSSNSVYTF.

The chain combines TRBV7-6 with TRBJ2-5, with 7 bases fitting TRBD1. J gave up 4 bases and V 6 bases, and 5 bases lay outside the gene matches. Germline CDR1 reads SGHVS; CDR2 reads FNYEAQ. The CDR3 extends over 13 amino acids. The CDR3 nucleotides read TGTGCCAGCAGGACGGGACAGATAGAGACCCAGTACTTC. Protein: CASRTGQIETQYF.

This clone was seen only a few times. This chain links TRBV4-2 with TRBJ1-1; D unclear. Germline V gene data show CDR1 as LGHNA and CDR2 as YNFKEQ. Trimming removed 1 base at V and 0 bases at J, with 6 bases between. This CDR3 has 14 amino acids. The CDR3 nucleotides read TGTGCCAGCAGCCAAGGACCGCTGAACACTGAAGCTTTCTTT. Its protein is CASSQGPLNTEAFF.

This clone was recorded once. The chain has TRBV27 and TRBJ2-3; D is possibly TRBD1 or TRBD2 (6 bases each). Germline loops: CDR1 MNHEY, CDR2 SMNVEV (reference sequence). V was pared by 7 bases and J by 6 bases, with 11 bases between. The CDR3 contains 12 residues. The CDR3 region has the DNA TGTGCCAGCACCCCGGGGGCGGATACGCAGTATTTT. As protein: CASTPGADTQYF.

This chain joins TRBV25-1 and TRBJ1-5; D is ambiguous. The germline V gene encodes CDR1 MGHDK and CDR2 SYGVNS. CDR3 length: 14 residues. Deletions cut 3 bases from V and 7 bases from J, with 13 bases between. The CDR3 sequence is CASSEGTASQPQHF. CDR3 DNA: TGTGCCAGCAGTGAGGGTACAGCATCCCAGCCCCAGCATTTT.

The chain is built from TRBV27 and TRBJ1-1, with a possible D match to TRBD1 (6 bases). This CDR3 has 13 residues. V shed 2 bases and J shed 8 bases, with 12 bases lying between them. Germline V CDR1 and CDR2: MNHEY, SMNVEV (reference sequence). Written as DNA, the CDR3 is TGTGCCAGCAGTTTAGCCGGGGGCCTGGAAGCTTTCTTT. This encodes CASSLAGGLEAFF.

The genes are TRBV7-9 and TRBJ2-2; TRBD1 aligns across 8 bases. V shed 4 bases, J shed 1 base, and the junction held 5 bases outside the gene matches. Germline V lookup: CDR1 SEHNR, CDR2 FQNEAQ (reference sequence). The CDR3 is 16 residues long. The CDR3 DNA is TGTGCCAGCAGCTCGACAGGGGTCGGGAACACCGGGGAGCTGTTTTTT. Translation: CASSSTGVGNTGELFF.

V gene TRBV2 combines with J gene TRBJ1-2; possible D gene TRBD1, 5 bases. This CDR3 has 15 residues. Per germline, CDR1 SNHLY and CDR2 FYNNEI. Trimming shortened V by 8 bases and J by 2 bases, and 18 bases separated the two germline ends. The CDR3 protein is CASWSVGRANYGYTF. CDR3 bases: TGTGCCAGCTGGAGTGTGGGCAGGGCAAACTATGGCTACACCTTC.

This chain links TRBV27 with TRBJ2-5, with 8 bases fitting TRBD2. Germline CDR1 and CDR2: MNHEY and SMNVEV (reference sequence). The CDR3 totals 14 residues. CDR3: CAGTGAGVWETQYF. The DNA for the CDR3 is TGTGCGGGCACTGGAGCGGGAGTGTGGGAGACCCAGTACTTC.

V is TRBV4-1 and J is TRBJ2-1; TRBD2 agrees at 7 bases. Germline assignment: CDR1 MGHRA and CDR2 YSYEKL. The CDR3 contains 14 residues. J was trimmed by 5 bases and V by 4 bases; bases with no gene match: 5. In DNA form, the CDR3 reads TGCGCCAGCAGCCGCGGGAGTTTCGACAATGAGCAGTTCTTC. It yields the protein CASSRGSFDNEQFF.

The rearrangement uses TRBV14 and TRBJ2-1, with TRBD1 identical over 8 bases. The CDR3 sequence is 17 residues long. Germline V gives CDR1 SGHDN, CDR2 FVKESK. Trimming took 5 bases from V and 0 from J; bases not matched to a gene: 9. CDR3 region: CASSARTGTGSYNEQFF. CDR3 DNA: TGTGCCAGCAGCGCCCGAACCGGGACAGGCTCCTACAATGAGCAGTTCTTC. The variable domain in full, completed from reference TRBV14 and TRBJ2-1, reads EAGVTQFPSHSVIEKGQTVTLRCDPISGHDNLYWYRRVMGKEIKFLLHFVKESKQDESGMPNNRFLAERTGGTYSTLKVQPAELEDSGVYFCASSARTGTGSYNEQFFGPGTRLTVL.

In DNA, the CDR3 is TGTGCCAGCAGTGATCTCTCTAGCGGGAGTCAAGAGACCCAGTACTTC. It codes for CASSDLSSGSQETQYF. This chain links TRBV2 with TRBJ2-5; TRBD2 matches at 10 bases. The ends lost 3 bases at V and 2 bases at J; junction bases unmatched: 6. The CDR3 has 16 residues. CDR1 and CDR2 (germline): SNHLY, FYNNEI.

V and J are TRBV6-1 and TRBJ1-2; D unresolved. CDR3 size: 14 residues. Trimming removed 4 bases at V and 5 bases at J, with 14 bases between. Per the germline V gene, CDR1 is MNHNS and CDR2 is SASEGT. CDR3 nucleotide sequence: TGTGCCAGCAGTGCCATGGGGAGCGGGTATGGCTACACCTTC. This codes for CASSAMGSGYGYTF.

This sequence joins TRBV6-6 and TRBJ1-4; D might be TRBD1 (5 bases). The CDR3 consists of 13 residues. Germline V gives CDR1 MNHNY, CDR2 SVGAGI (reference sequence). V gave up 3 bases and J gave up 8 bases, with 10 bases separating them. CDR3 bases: TGTGCCAGCAGTTATGGGGGTCTGGAAAAACTGTTTTTT. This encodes CASSYGGLEKLFF.

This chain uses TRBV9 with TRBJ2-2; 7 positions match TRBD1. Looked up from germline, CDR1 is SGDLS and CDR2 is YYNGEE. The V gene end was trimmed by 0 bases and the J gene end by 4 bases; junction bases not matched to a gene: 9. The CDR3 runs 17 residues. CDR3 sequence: CASSVVTTGRATGELFF. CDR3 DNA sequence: TGTGCCAGCAGCGTAGTAACGACAGGGAGAGCCACCGGGGAGCTGTTTTTT.

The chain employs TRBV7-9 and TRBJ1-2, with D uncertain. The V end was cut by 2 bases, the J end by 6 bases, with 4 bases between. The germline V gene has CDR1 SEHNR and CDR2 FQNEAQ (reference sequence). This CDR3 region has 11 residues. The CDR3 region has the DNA TGTGCCAGCAGCTTAAGACATGGCTACACCTTC. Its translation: CASSLRHGYTF.

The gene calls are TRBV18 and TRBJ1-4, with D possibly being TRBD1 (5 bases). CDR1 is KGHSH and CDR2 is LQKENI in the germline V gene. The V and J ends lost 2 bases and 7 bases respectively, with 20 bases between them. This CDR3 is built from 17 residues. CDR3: CASSPGAGLSVVEKLFF. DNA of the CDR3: TGTGCCAGCTCACCAGGAGCAGGGTTAAGCGTCGTTGAAAAACTGTTTTTT. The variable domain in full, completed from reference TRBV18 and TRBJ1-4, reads NAGVMQNPRHLVRRRGQEARLRCSPMKGHSHVYWYRQLPEEGLKFMVYLQKENIIDESGMPKERFSAEFPKEGPSILRIQQVVRGDSAAYFCASSPGAGLSVVEKLFFGSGTQLSVL.

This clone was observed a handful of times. CDR3 DNA: TGTGCCAGCAGTTCCTGGACAGGGAAGGACGAGACCCAGTACTTC. It is translated as CASSSWTGKDETQYF. The rearrangement joins TRBV27 to TRBJ2-5, with 8 bases aligning to TRBD1. The germline gives CDR1 MNHEY, CDR2 SMNVEV (reference sequence). The CDR3 has 15 amino acids. Trimming removed 4 bases from V and 5 bases from J; junction bases left unmatched: 9.

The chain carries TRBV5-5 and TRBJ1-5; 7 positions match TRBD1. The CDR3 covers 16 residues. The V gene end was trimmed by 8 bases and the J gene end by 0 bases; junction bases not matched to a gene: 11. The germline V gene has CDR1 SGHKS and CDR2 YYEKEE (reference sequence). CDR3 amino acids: CARSQGTENSNQPQHF. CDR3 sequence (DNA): TGTGCCAGAAGCCAGGGGACAGAAAATAGCAATCAGCCCCAGCATTTT.

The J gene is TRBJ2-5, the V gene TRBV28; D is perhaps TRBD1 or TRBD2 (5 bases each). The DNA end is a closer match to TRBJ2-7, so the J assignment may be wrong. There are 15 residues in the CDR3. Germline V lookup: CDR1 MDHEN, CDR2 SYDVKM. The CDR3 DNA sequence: TGTGCCAGCAGTTCACCCGGGACGGTGCGATACGAGCAGTACTTC. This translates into CASSSPGTVRYEQYF.

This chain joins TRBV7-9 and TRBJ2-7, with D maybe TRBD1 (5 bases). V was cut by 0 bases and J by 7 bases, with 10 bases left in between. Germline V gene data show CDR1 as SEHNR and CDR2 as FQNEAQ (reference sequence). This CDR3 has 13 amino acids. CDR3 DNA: TGTGCCAGCAGCTTAGCGGACACTAAGGAGCAGTACTTC. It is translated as CASSLADTKEQYF.

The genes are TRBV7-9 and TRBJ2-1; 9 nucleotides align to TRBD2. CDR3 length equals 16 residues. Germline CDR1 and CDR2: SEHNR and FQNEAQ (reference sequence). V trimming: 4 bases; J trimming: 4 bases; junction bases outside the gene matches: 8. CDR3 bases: TGTGCCAGCAGCTCCCCCCTAGCGGGATTGTACAATGAGCAGTTCTTC. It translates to CASSSPLAGLYNEQFF. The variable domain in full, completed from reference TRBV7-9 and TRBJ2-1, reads DTGVSQNPRHKITKRGQNVTFRCDPISEHNRLYWYRQTLGQGPEFLTYFQNEAQLEKSRLLSDRFSAERPKGSFSTLEIQRTEQGDSAMYLCASSSPLAGLYNEQFFGPGTRLTVL.

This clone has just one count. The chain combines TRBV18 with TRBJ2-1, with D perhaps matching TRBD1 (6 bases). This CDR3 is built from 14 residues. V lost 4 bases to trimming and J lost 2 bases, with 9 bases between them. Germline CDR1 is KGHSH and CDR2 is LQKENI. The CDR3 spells CASSQTGTYNEQFF. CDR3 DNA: TGTGCCAGCTCACAAACAGGGACCTACAATGAGCAGTTCTTC.

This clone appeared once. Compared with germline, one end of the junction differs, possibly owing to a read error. The CDR3 protein is CASSLRQAGEQYF. In DNA, the CDR3 is TGTGCTAGCAGCTTACGACAAGCTGGCGAGCAGTACTTC. This chain links TRBV7-7 with TRBJ2-7; D not certain. The CDR3 has 13 amino acids. Per the germline V gene, CDR1 is SSHAT and CDR2 is FNYEAQ (reference sequence).

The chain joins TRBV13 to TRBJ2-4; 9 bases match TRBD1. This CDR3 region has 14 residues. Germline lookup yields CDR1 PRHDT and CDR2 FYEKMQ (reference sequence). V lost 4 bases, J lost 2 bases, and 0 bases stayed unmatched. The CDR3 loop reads CASSYRGPKNIQYF. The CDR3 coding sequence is TGTGCCAGCAGCTACAGGGGGCCCAAAAACATTCAGTACTTC.

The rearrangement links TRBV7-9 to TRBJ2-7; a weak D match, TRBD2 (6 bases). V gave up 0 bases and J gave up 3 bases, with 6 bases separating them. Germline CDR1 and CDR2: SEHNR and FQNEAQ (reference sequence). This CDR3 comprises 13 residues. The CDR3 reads CASSLAGGYEQYF. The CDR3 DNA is TGTGCCAGCAGCTTAGCGGGAGGCTACGAGCAGTACTTC.